The source of this T cell receptor beta chain is a study of lymphopenia after photon versus proton radiotherapy. Regarding the study as a whole: Proton therapy kept repertoires fairly stable, unlike photons, which gained effector/memory cells. Authors raise, but do not show, better survival with proton therapy. After the lymphocyte nadir, photon-treated repertoires showed oligoclonal expansion, especially of CD8+ Temra cells.

Produced via immunoSEQ multiplex PCR; TCRdb's table is partial and in-frame only. This sample carries 40,000 to 45,000 clones, roughly 86% of them seen once, and the ten largest clones take around 10%. Turning to this clone: The antigen remains unidentified.

The ends lost 5 bases at V and 6 bases at J; junction bases unmatched: 7. The CDR3 extends over 14 amino acids. Germline V CDR1 and CDR2: SGHKS, YYEKEE (reference sequence). J is TRBJ2-1 and V is TRBV5-5; 8 bases agree with TRBD1. Sequences were derived from peripheral blood, sampled from a patient treated with proton-based radiotherapy. The receptor's source is a woman between 65 and 79 years old with pancreatic cancer. Some clones in this sample may be carry-over from other donors' samples. CDR3 protein: CASSPGGHVNEQFF. CDR3 coding DNA: TGTGCCAGCAGTCCAGGGGGCCATGTCAATGAGCAGTTCTTC.